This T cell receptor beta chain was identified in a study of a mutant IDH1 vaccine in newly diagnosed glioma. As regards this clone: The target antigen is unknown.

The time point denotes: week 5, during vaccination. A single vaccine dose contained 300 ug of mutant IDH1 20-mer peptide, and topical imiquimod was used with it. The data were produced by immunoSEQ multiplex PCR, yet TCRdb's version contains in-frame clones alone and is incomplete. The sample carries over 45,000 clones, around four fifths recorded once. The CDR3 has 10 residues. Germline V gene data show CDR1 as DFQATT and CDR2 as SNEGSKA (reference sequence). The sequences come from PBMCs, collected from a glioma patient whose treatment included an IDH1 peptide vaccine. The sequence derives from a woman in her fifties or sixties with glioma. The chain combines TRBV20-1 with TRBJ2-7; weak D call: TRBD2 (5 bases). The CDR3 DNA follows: TGCAGCGCAGAGGGATACGAGCAGTACTTC. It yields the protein CSAEGYEQYF.